This TCR beta chain was recorded in a study of CD8+ T cells in alopecia areata. The CDR3 has 14 amino acids. The germline V and J ends were trimmed by 0 bases and 5 bases, with 10 bases remaining between them. In germline, CDR1 is MNHNS, CDR2 SASEGT. This clone has a handful of counts. Stated treatment: oral pan-JAK inhibitor, 5-10 mg twice daily. In alopecia areata patients, both lesional scalp punch biopsies and peripheral blood were collected. RNA extraction and reverse transcription yielded cDNA as sequencing template. TCRdb's table, derived via immunoSEQ multiplex PCR, lists solely in-frame clones and lacks some. The sample includes some 200,000 clones, approximately 45% seen only once; the top ten take about 2.4%.

This sequence joins TRBV6-1 and TRBJ2-5, with D uncertain. The input for sequencing was CD4+ T cells sorted from blood, taken around week 36, from a patient treated with tofacitinib. This clonotype was obtained from a human donor with alopecia areata. The CDR3 is CASSEAGRAETQYF. The CDR3 coding sequence is TGTGCCAGCAGTGAAGCGGGCCGTGCGGAGACCCAGTACTTC.